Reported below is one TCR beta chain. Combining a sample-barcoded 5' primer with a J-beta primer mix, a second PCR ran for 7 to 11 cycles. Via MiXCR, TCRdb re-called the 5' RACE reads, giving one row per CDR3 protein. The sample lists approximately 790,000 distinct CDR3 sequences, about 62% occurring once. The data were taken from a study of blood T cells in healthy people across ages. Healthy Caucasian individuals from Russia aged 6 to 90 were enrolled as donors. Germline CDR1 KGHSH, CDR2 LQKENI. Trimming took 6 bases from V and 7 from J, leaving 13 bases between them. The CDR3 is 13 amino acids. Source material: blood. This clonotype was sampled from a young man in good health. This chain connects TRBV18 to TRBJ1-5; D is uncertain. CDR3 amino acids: CASSPDPAQPQHF. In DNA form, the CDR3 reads TGTGCCAGCTCCCCGGACCCAGCCCAGCCCCAGCATTTT.